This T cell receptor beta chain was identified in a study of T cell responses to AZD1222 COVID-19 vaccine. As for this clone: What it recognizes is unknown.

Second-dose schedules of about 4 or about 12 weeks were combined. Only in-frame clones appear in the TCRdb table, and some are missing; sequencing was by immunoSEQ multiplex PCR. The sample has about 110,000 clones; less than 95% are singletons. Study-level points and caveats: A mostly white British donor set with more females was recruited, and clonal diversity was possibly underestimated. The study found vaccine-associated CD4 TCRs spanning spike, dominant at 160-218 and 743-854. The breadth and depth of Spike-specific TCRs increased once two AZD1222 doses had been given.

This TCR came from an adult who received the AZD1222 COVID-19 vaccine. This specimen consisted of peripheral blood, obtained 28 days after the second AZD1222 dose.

The CDR3 nucleotides read TGCAGCGTTACCTCCTCTGGAAACACCATATATTTT. This translates into CSVTSSGNTIYF. The J gene is TRBJ1-3, the V gene TRBV29-1, with unresolved D. Looked up from germline, CDR1 is SQVTM and CDR2 is ANQGSEA. Trimming stripped 5 bases from V and 0 bases from J, with 5 bases between. CDR3 length equals 12 residues.